The next 17 T cell receptor beta chains were all read from a single sample in a study of shared clonotypes between healthy human individuals. Assay: immunoSEQ multiplex PCR; the TCRdb copy retains only in-frame clones and omits some. Here the sample spans about 480,000 clones, about 80% being singletons. The specimen sequenced was PBMCs. These TCRs come from a woman aged 35 to 49 in good health. Some clones in this sample may be carry-over from other donors' samples.

The V and J genes are TRBV18 and TRBJ2-7, with a possible D match to TRBD1 (5 bases). V dropped 3 bases and J dropped 6 bases, with 18 bases sitting between them. CDR1 is KGHSH, CDR2 LQKENI, per germline. This CDR3 region has 15 residues. As DNA, the CDR3 is TGTGCCAGCTCACCTCAGGGAACGGTCAACGGCGAGCAGTACTTC. Protein sequence: CASSPQGTVNGEQYF. The whole variable domain, remainder taken from reference TRBV18 and TRBJ2-7, is NAGVMQNPRHLVRRRGQEARLRCSPMKGHSHVYWYRQLPEEGLKFMVYLQKENIIDESGMPKERFSAEFPKEGPSILRIQQVVRGDSAAYFCASSPQGTVNGEQYFGPGTRLTVT.

The chain combines TRBV5-5 with TRBJ2-7; TRBD2 is a possible D gene (6 bases). CDR1 and CDR2 (germline): SGHKS, YYEKEE (reference sequence). The CDR3 spans 15 residues. V gave up 0 bases and J gave up 4 bases, with 14 bases separating them. As DNA, the CDR3 is TGTGCCAGCAGCTTGGTCACAGCGGGCGTATACGAGCAGTACTTC. This gives the protein CASSLVTAGVYEQYF.

The chain links TRBV18 to TRBJ2-7; D possibly matches TRBD1 or TRBD2 (5 bases each). Germline CDR1 KGHSH, CDR2 LQKENI. The length of the CDR3 is 14 residues. Trimming stripped 1 base from V and 6 bases from J, with 13 bases between. The CDR3 DNA is TGTGCCAGCTCACCACAGGGGAGAGAGGGCGAGCAGTACTTC. Its protein is CASSPQGREGEQYF.

V and J are TRBV7-2 and TRBJ1-5; D is unresolved. V lost 5 bases, J lost 0 bases, and 11 bases lay in between. The CDR3 extends over 15 amino acids. Germline V gene lookup returns CDR1 SGHTA and CDR2 FQGNSA. The CDR3 sequence is CASSPTIPSNQPQHF. The CDR3 DNA sequence: TGTGCCAGCAGCCCCACGATACCTAGCAATCAGCCCCAGCATTTT.

The rearrangement uses TRBV7-9 and TRBJ2-3; no reliable D call. Trimming took 2 bases from V and 7 from J, leaving 7 bases between them. This CDR3 comprises 12 residues. Germline CDR1 SEHNR, CDR2 FQNEAQ (reference sequence). The CDR3 nucleotides are TGTGCCAGCAGCTTAATGTTCAATACGCAGTATTTT. Its protein is CASSLMFNTQYF.

The J gene is TRBJ2-3, the V gene TRBV7-6, with TRBD2 matching over 7 bases. CDR3 size: 16 residues. J was trimmed by 0 bases and V by 2 bases; bases with no gene match: 5. CDR1 is SGHVS, CDR2 FNYEAQ, per germline. CDR3 sequence: CASSLSSSGSTDTQYF. DNA of the CDR3: TGTGCCAGCAGCTTAAGTTCTAGCGGAAGCACAGATACGCAGTATTTT.

This clone was seen just once. This chain uses TRBV29-1 with TRBJ1-2; TRBD1 might be the D (5 bases). Germline CDR1 and CDR2: SQVTM and ANQGSEA. This CDR3 is built from 11 residues. Trimming stripped 4 bases from V and 4 bases from J, with 7 bases between. The CDR3 DNA sequence: TGCAGCGTTGTAAGGGGCTATGGCTACACCTTC. It is translated as CSVVRGYGYTF.

The genes are TRBV6-1 and TRBJ2-7, with 7 bases fitting TRBD2. The length of the CDR3 is 14 residues. Trimming took 1 base from V and 7 from J; bases not matched to a gene: 7. From germline, CDR1 is MNHNS and CDR2 SASEGT. The CDR3 loop is CASSEVAGDEEQYF. The CDR3 DNA reads TGTGCCAGCAGTGAAGTGGCGGGAGATGAAGAGCAGTACTTC.

The chain couples TRBV9 to TRBJ2-1, with 10 bases that match TRBD2. The V and J ends lost 2 bases and 5 bases, in that order; junction bases with no gene match: 4. This CDR3 region has 15 residues. In germline, CDR1 is SGDLS, CDR2 YYNGEE. The CDR3 reads CASSVSGRRDNEQFF. CDR3 sequence (DNA): TGTGCCAGCAGCGTTAGCGGGAGGAGGGACAATGAGCAGTTCTTC.

The rearrangement uses TRBV10-3 and TRBJ2-7; D ambiguous. The CDR3 is 12 amino acids. Germline CDR1 reads ENHRY; CDR2 reads SYGVKD. V lost 11 bases, J lost 2 bases, and 13 bases lay in between. Written as DNA, the CDR3 is TGTGCCGTAGGGTCGCAAACCTACGAGCAGTACTTC. Encoded protein: CAVGSQTYEQYF.

The rearrangement links TRBV5-5 to TRBJ2-2, with 10 bases identical to TRBD2. Germline V gene lookup returns CDR1 SGHKS and CDR2 YYEKEE (reference sequence). The CDR3 contains 16 residues. V trimming: 2 bases; J trimming: 6 bases; junction bases outside the gene matches: 7. The CDR3 here is CASSFFSGRIAGELFF. CDR3 sequence (DNA): TGTGCCAGCAGCTTTTTTAGCGGGAGGATCGCCGGGGAGCTGTTTTTT.

A remark on this clone: The limits of the CDR3 on the DNA are not certain, so only TCRdb's listed CDR3 is given. V gene TRBV4-1 combines with J gene TRBJ1-1; TRBD1 reflects the table's D call only, with no check against the DNA. Both ends counted, the CDR3 spans 16 residues. The germline V gene encodes CDR1 MGHRA and CDR2 YSYEKL. The CDR3 protein is CASSQVSVSENTEAFF.

The chain combines TRBV28 with TRBJ2-7; the match to TRBD1 covers 7 bases. The CDR3 contains 16 residues. V shed 2 bases, J shed 2 bases, and the junction held 9 bases outside the gene matches. Germline lookup yields CDR1 MDHEN and CDR2 SYDVKM. CDR3 DNA: TGTGCCAGCAGTTTAAAGTACCGGGACAGTACCTACGAGCAGTACTTC. This codes for CASSLKYRDSTYEQYF.

The V and J genes are TRBV12-5 and TRBJ2-1; TRBD2 is a possible D gene (5 bases). V shed 0 bases and J shed 6 bases, with 18 bases lying between them. The CDR3 length is 17 residues. Germline V lookup: CDR1 LGHNT, CDR2 FRNRAP. In DNA form, the CDR3 reads TGTGCTAGTGGTTTGGTAATAGGGCTAGCAGGAGGCAATGAGCAGTTCTTC. Protein: CASGLVIGLAGGNEQFF.

This chain connects TRBV6-1 to TRBJ1-5; 7 nucleotides match TRBD1. The CDR3 consists of 13 residues. CDR1 and CDR2 (germline): MNHNS, SASEGT. V lost 8 bases to trimming and J lost 1 base; unmatched junction nucleotides: 2. CDR3 in amino acids: CASSGGSNQPQHF. Written as DNA, the CDR3 is TGTGCCAGCTCAGGGGGGAGCAATCAGCCCCAGCATTTT.

V usage is TRBV30 and J usage is TRBJ2-7, with D hard to call. Looked up from germline, CDR1 is GTSNPN and CDR2 is SVGIG (reference sequence). The CDR3 covers 14 residues. V shed 0 bases and J shed 2 bases, with 11 bases lying between them. In nucleotides, the CDR3 is TGTGCCTGGAGTGTAATAGGCGGAACCTACGAGCAGTACTTC. This translates into CAWSVIGGTYEQYF. Full variable domain (remainder filled in from reference TRBV30 and TRBJ2-7): SQTIHQWPATLVQPVGSPLSLECTVEGTSNPNLYWYRQAAGRGLQLLFYSVGIGQISSEVPQNLSASRPQDRQFILSSKKLLLSDSGFYLCAWSVIGGTYEQYFGPGTRLTVT.

For the CDR3, the DNA is TGTGCCAGCAGTTACCGACAGGTCACAGATACGCAGTATTTT. Protein: CASSYRQVTDTQYF. The gene calls are TRBV27 and TRBJ2-3; TRBD1 might be the D (6 bases). The CDR3 has 14 residues. V lost 4 bases and J lost 2, with 10 bases in between. Germline V gene lookup returns CDR1 MNHEY and CDR2 SMNVEV (reference sequence).